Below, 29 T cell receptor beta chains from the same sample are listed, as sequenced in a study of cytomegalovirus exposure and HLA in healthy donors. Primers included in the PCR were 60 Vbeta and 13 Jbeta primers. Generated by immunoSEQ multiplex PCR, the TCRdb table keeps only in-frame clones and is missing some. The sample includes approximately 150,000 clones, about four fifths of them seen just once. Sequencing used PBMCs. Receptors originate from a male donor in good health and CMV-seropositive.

The CDR3: CASKTDRKFEQYF. For the CDR3, the DNA is TGTGCCAGTAAGACGGACAGAAAATTCGAGCAGTACTTC. The genes are TRBV2 and TRBJ2-7; weak D call: TRBD1 (6 bases). Deletions cut 9 bases from V and 6 bases from J, with 18 bases between. The germline CDR1 and CDR2 sequences are SNHLY and FYNNEI. There are 13 residues in the CDR3.

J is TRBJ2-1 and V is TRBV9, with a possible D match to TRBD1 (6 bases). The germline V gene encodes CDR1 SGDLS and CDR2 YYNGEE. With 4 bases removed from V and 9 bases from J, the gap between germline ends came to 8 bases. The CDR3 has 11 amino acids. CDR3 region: CASSSGVEQFF. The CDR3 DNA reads TGTGCCAGCAGCTCAGGGGTTGAGCAGTTCTTC. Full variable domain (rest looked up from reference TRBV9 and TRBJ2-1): DSGVTQTPKHLITATGQRVTLRCSPRSGDLSVYWYQQSLDQGLQFLIQYYNGEERAKGNILERFSAQQFPDLHSELNLSSLELGDSALYFCASSSGVEQFFGPGTRLTVL.

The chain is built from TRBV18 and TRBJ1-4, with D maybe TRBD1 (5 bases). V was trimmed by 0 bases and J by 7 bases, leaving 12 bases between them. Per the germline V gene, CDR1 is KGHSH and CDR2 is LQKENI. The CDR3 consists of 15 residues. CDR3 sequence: CASSPPTSQGEKLFF. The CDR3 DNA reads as TGTGCCAGCTCACCACCAACCTCCCAGGGTGAAAAACTGTTTTTT. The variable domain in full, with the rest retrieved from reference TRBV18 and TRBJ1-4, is NAGVMQNPRHLVRRRGQEARLRCSPMKGHSHVYWYRQLPEEGLKFMVYLQKENIIDESGMPKERFSAEFPKEGPSILRIQQVVRGDSAAYFCASSPPTSQGEKLFFGSGTQLSVL.

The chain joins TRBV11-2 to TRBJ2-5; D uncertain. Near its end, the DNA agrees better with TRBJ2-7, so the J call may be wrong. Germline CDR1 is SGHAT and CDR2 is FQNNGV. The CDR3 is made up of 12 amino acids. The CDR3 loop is CASSRHSSEQYF. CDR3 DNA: TGTGCCAGCAGCCGCCATAGCTCCGAGCAGTACTTC.

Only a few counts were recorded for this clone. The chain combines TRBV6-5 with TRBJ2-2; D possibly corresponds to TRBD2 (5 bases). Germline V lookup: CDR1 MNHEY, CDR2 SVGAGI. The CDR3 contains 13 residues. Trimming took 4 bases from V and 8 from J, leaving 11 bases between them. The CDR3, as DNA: TGTGCCAGCAGTTCGTCCCCGGGGGGGGAGCTGTTTTTT. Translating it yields CASSSSPGGELFF.

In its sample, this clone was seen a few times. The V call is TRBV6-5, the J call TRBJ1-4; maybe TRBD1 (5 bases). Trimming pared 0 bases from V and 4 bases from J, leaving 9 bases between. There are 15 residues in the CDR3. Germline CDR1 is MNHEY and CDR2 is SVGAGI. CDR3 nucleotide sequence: TGTGCCAGCAGTTACTCTACAGGCCATAATGAAAAACTGTTTTTT. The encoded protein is CASSYSTGHNEKLFF.

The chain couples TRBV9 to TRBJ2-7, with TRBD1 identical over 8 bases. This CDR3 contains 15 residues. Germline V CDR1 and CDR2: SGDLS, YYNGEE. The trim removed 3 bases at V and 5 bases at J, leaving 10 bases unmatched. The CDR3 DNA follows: TGTGCCAGCAGCGCCCCCACAGGGGGTGGGGACGAGCAGTACTTC. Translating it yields CASSAPTGGGDEQYF.

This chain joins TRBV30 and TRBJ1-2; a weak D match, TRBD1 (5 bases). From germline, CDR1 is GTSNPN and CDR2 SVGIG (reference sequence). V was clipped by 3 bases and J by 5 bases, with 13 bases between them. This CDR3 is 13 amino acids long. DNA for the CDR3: TGTGCCTGGAGGGAAGGGGCGCCGTATGGCTACACCTTC. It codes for CAWREGAPYGYTF. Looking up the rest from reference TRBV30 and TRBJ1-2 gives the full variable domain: SQTIHQWPATLVQPVGSPLSLECTVEGTSNPNLYWYRQAAGRGLQLLFYSVGIGQISSEVPQNLSASRPQDRQFILSSKKLLLSDSGFYLCAWREGAPYGYTFGSGTRLTVV.

The CDR3, as DNA: TGTGCCAGCAGCTATTACTACAAGTCCGGGGCCAACGTCCTGACTTTC. Translation gives CASSYYYKSGANVLTF. The chain uses TRBV7-2 and TRBJ2-6, with D uncertain. CDR1 and CDR2 (germline): SGHTA, FQGNSA. CDR3 length: 16 residues. V dropped 4 bases and J dropped 4 bases, with 14 bases sitting between them.

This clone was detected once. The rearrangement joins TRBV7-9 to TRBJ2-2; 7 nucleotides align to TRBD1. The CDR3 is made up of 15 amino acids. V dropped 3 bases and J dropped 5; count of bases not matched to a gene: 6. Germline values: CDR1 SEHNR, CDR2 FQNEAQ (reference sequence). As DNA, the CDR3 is TGTGCCAGCAGCTTCCTAACAGGGGAGACCGGGGAGCTGTTTTTT. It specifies CASSFLTGETGELFF.

This CDR3 reads CASRDTGEAFF. The CDR3 DNA reads as TGTGCCAGCAGGGACACCGGAGAAGCTTTCTTT. The chain links TRBV25-1 to TRBJ1-1, with D possibly being TRBD1 (5 bases). V was pared by 6 bases and J by 8 bases, with 10 bases between. The germline V gene encodes CDR1 MGHDK and CDR2 SYGVNS. The CDR3 is made up of 11 amino acids. Complete variable domain (other parts from reference TRBV25-1 and TRBJ1-1): EADIYQTPRYLVIGTGKKITLECSQTMGHDKMYWYQQDPGMELHLIHYSYGVNSTEKGDLSSESTVSRIRTEHFPLTLESARPSHTSQYLCASRDTGEAFFGQGTRLTVV.

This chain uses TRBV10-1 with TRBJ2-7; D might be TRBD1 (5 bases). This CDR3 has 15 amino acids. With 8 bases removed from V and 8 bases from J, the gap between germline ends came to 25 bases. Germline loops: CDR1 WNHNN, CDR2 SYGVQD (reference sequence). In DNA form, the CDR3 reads TGCGCCAGCCGCAAGGGTAGACACAGGCTAGGAAAGCAGTACTTC. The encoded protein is CASRKGRHRLGKQYF.

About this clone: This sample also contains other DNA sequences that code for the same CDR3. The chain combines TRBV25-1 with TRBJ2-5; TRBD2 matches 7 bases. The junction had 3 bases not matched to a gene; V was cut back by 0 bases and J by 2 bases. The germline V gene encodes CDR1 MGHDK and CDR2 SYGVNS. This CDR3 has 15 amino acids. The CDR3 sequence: CASSEYGGGQETQYF. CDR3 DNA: TGTGCCAGCAGTGAATATGGGGGGGGACAAGAGACCCAGTACTTC.

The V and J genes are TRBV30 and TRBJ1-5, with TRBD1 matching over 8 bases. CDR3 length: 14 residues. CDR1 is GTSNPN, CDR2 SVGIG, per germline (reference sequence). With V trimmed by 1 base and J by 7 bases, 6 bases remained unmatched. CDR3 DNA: TGTGCCTGGAGTGGCTCAGGGGGCCAACAGCCCCAGCATTTT. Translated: CAWSGSGGQQPQHF.

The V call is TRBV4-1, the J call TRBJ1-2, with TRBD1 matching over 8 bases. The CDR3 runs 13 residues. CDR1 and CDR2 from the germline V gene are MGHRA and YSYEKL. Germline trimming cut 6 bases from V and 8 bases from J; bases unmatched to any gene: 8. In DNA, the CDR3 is TGCGCCAGCAGTTACGACAGGGGAGTGGGCTACACCTTC. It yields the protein CASSYDRGVGYTF.

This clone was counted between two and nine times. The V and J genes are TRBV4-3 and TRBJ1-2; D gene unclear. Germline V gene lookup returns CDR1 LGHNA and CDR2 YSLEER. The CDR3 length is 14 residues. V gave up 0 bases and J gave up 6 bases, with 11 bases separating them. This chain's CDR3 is CASSQEPLSDGYTF. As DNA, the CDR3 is TGCGCCAGCAGCCAAGAACCACTCTCCGATGGCTACACCTTC.

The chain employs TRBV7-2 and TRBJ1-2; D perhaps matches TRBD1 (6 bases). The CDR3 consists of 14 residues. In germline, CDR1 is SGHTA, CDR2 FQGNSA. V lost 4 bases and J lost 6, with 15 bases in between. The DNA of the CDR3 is TGTGCCAGCAGCTCGCGACAGGACCTTGATGGCTACACCTTC. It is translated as CASSSRQDLDGYTF.

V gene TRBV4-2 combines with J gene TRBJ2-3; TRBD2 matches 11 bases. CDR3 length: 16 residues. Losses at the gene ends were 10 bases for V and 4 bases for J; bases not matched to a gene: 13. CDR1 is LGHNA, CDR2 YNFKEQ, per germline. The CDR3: CATTPVSGGAADTQYF. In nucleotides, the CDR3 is TGTGCCACCACACCCGTTAGCGGGGGGGCGGCAGATACGCAGTATTTT.

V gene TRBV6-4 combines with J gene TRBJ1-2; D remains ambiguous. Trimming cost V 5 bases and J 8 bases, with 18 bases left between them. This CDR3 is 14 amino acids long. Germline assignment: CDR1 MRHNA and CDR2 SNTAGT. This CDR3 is CASSQGGKIEGYTF. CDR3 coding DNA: TGTGCCAGCAGTCAAGGAGGGAAAATTGAGGGCTACACCTTC.

The CDR3: CASSFRTSGHYEQYF. The DNA of the CDR3 is TGTGCCAGCAGTTTTAGGACTAGCGGACACTACGAGCAGTACTTC. The chain recombines TRBV6-1 with TRBJ2-7, with 10 bases matching TRBD2. The V gene end was trimmed by 5 bases and the J gene end by 3 bases; junction bases not matched to a gene: 7. The germline gives CDR1 MNHNS, CDR2 SASEGT. The CDR3 has 15 residues.

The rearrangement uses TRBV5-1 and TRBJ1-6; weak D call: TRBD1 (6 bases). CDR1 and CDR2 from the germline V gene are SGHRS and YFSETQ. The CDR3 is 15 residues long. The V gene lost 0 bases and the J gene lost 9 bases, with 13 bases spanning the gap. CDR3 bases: TGCGCCAGCAGCTTGGAGGGGGTCCGGACTTCACCCCTCCACTTT. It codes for CASSLEGVRTSPLHF.

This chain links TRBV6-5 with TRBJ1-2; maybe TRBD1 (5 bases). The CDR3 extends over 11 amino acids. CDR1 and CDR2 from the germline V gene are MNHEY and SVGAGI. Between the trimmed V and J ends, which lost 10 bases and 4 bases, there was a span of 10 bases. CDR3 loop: CATSGVYGYTF. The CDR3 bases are TGTGCCACTTCGGGGGTCTATGGCTACACCTTC.

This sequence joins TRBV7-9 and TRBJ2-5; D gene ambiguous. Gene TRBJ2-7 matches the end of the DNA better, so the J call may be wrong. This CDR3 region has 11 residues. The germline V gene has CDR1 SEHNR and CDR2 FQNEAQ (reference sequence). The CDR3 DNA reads TGTGCCAGCAGCTCACCCTACGAGCAGTACTTC. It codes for CASSSPYEQYF.

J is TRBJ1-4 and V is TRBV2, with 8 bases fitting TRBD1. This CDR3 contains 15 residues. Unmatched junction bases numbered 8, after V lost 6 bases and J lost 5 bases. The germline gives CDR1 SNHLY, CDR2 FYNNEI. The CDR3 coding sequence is TGTGCCAGCAGGTTTAACAGGGGGGTAAATGAAAAACTGTTTTTT. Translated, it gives CASRFNRGVNEKLFF.

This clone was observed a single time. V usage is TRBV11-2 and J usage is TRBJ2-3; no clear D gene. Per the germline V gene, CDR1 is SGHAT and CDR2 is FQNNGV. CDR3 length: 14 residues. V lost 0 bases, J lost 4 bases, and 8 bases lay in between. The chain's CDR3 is CASSLDEISDTQYF. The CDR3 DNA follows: TGTGCCAGCAGCTTAGATGAGATATCAGATACGCAGTATTTT. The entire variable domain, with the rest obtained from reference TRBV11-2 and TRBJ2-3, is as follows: EAGVAQSPRYKIIEKRQSVAFWCNPISGHATLYWYQQILGQGPKLLIQFQNNGVVDDSQLPKDRFSAERLKGVDSTLKIQPAKLEDSAVYLCASSLDEISDTQYFGPGTRLTVL.

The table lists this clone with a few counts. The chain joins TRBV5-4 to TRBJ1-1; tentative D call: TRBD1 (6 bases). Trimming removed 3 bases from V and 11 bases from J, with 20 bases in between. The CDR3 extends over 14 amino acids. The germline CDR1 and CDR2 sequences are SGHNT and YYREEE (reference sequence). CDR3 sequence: CASSSLRDTRSAFF. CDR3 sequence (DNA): TGTGCCAGCAGCTCGCTCCGGGACACTCGATCGGCTTTCTTT.

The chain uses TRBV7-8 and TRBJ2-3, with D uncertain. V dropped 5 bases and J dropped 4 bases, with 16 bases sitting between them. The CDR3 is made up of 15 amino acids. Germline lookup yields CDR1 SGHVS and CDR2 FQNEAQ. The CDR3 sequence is CASSTTAVIADTQYF. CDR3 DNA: TGTGCCAGCAGCACTACCGCGGTGATTGCAGATACGCAGTATTTT.

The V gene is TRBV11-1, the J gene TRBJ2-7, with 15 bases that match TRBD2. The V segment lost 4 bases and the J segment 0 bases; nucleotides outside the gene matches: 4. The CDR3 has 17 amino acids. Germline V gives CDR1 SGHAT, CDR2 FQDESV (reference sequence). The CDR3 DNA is TGTGCCAGCAGCTCAGGACTAGCGGGGGGGAGCTCCTACGAGCAGTACTTC. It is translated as CASSSGLAGGSSYEQYF.

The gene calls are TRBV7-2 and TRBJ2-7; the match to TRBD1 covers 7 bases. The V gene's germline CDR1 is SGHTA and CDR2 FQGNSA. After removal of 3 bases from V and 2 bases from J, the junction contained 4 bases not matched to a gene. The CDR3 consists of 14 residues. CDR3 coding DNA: TGTGCCAGCAGCTTTGACAGGGCTACCTACGAGCAGTACTTC. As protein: CASSFDRATYEQYF.